The entry below describes one T cell receptor beta chain. Its antigen is unidentified. In the PCR, 60 Vbeta and 13 Jbeta primers were used. Sequencing used immunoSEQ multiplex PCR; TCRdb keeps in-frame clones, though not all of them. The sample records tens of thousands of clones, 62% being singletons. The data were obtained in a study of cytomegalovirus exposure and HLA in healthy donors. Whole-study results and caveats: Among immune exposure information, only CMV serostatus was available. In a later analysis, specific HLA alleles were associated with 15,000 to 20,000 TCR beta sequences at a 0.05 false discovery rate. For most TCR sequences rarity was the rule, although some public TCRs occurred in many donors.

In germline, CDR1 is SGHRS, CDR2 YFSETQ. V lost 5 bases and J lost 3, with 14 bases in between. This CDR3 spans 14 amino acids. The V and J genes are TRBV5-1 and TRBJ2-5; maybe TRBD1 (6 bases). This TCR was recovered from a male donor in good health and CMV-seropositive. The sequencing sample was made of PBMCs. The CDR3 sequence is CASSLGGAEETQYF. As DNA, the CDR3 is TGCGCCAGCAGTCTAGGGGGAGCCGAAGAGACCCAGTACTTC.